This T cell receptor (beta chain) was obtained from a study of blood T cells in healthy people across ages. Isolation recovered at least 6.5 million PBMCs from every sample. This clonotype was detected a few times. Its antigen is as yet unknown. Using a J-beta primer mix together with a sample-barcoded 5' primer, a second PCR was run for about 6 to 11 cycles. From each sample, at least 2.5 million paired-end reads containing CDR3 were obtained. TCRdb ran MiXCR on the 5' RACE reads and lists one entry per CDR3 protein. The table shows some 1.5 million distinct CDR3 sequences, with roughly 27% occurring only once. Study findings and constraints: Underestimates were what the diversity estimates from one million T cells were considered to be.

The receptor was isolated from a woman in her twenties or thirties in good health. Sequenced: blood.

CDR3 region: CASRKTGDRTNSYEQYF. CDR3 coding DNA: TGCGCCAGCAGAAAAACTGGGGACAGGACCAACTCCTACGAGCAGTACTTC. The chain employs TRBV5-1 and TRBJ2-7, with 8 bases identical to TRBD1. The germline V gene encodes CDR1 SGHRS and CDR2 YFSETQ. J was trimmed by 0 bases and V by 5 bases; bases with no gene match: 13. There are 17 residues in the CDR3.